The 30 T cell receptor beta chains listed next were all sequenced from one sample in a study of blood T cell repertoires in COVID-19 (dated by TCRdb to between 2020 and 2021). Receptor libraries were prepared by the immunoSEQ multiplex PCR assay. TCRdb re-hosts the immuneACCESS table, in-frame sequences only. Its copies lack some clones; in the studies checked, an unresolved V gene accounts for under half of them, and the cause for the rest is not known. Here the sample has tens of thousands of clones; 80% to 90% occur a single time. More than 15% of the sample rests with the top ten. Source material: peripheral blood. Receptor source: a woman aged 55-70 years with acute or convalescent COVID-19.

This clone has just one count. The J gene is TRBJ2-5, the V gene TRBV10-2; TRBD2 might be the D (5 bases). The CDR3 has 13 amino acids. Germline assignment: CDR1 WSHSY and CDR2 SAAADI. The V and J ends lost 3 bases and 5 bases respectively, with 10 bases between them. The CDR3 loop reads CASSDPGRETQYF. CDR3 DNA: TGCGCCAGCAGTGACCCGGGAAGGGAGACCCAGTACTTC.

The chain couples TRBV11-2 to TRBJ1-4; D is perhaps TRBD1 (6 bases). V was clipped by 0 bases and J by 6 bases, with 23 bases between them. CDR1 SGHAT and CDR2 FQNNGV come from the germline V gene. The CDR3 is 19 amino acids. This CDR3 is CASSLDSGGARLWDEKLFF. The DNA of the CDR3 is TGTGCCAGCAGCTTAGATAGTGGGGGGGCCCGGCTTTGGGATGAAAAACTGTTTTTT. The full variable domain, rest sourced from reference TRBV11-2 and TRBJ1-4, is EAGVAQSPRYKIIEKRQSVAFWCNPISGHATLYWYQQILGQGPKLLIQFQNNGVVDDSQLPKDRFSAERLKGVDSTLKIQPAKLEDSAVYLCASSLDSGGARLWDEKLFFGSGTQLSVL.

The CDR3: CASSWDWGAGAYGYTF. In DNA form, the CDR3 reads TGTGCCAGCAGCTGGGATTGGGGCGCAGGGGCCTATGGCTACACCTTC. The rearrangement links TRBV11-2 to TRBJ1-2; D is possibly TRBD1 (6 bases). Germline V gives CDR1 SGHAT, CDR2 FQNNGV. The CDR3 totals 16 residues. V gave up 4 bases and J gave up 4 bases, with 19 bases separating them. Using reference TRBV11-2 and TRBJ1-2 for the parts outside the CDR3, the full variable domain is EAGVAQSPRYKIIEKRQSVAFWCNPISGHATLYWYQQILGQGPKLLIQFQNNGVVDDSQLPKDRFSAERLKGVDSTLKIQPAKLEDSAVYLCASSWDWGAGAYGYTFGSGTRLTVV.

The chain combines TRBV9 with TRBJ2-3; D is unclear. The CDR3 extends over 12 amino acids. The V and J ends lost 4 bases and 9 bases respectively, with 12 bases between them. The germline V gene has CDR1 SGDLS and CDR2 YYNGEE. The CDR3 is CASSPLSGTQYF. The CDR3 DNA is TGTGCCAGCAGCCCCCTATCAGGAACGCAGTATTTT.

This clone was seen a handful of times. The chain is built from TRBV3-1 (or the pseudogene TRBV3-2) and TRBJ1-2; D unclear. Germline CDR1 is LGHDT and CDR2 is YNNKEL (reference sequence). The CDR3 runs to 14 residues. The germline V and J ends were trimmed by 4 bases and 2 bases, with 11 bases remaining between them. The CDR3 DNA sequence: TGTGCCAGCAGCCGCTCGGAGGGAAACTATGGCTACACCTTC. Amino acids: CASSRSEGNYGYTF.

The CDR3 nucleotides are TGTGCCAGCAGCCGTGACAGGCCCACAGATACGCAGTATTTT. It yields the protein CASSRDRPTDTQYF. The V and J genes are TRBV5-4 and TRBJ2-3; a possible D gene is TRBD1 (6 bases). Trimming took off 4 bases at V and 2 bases at J, with 11 bases between the two ends. The CDR3 extends over 14 amino acids. CDR1 and CDR2 (germline): SGHNT, YYREEE (reference sequence).

The V and J genes are TRBV19 and TRBJ1-2, with 9 bases matching TRBD1. CDR1 is LNHDA and CDR2 is SQIVND in the germline V gene (reference sequence). The V segment lost 4 bases and the J segment 2 bases; nucleotides outside the gene matches: 5. The CDR3 runs to 15 residues. CDR3 residues: CASSNRGRGNYGYTF. The CDR3 DNA reads as TGTGCCAGTAGTAACAGGGGGCGCGGCAACTATGGCTACACCTTC.

The chain carries TRBV30 and TRBJ1-1, with D unresolved. Between the trimmed V and J ends, which lost 0 bases and 6 bases, there was a span of 17 bases. CDR1 and CDR2 from the germline V gene are GTSNPN and SVGIG (reference sequence). This CDR3 is 15 amino acids long. Here the CDR3 reads CAWSVNRGFRPEAFF. CDR3 DNA: TGTGCCTGGAGTGTTAACAGAGGGTTCAGGCCTGAAGCTTTCTTT.

This clone came up once. The chain couples TRBV6-4 to TRBJ2-3; D unresolved. With 0 bases removed from V and 11 bases from J, the gap between germline ends came to 12 bases. The CDR3 is made up of 13 amino acids. Germline V gene data show CDR1 as MRHNA and CDR2 as SNTAGT. CDR3 bases: TGTGCCAGCAGTGACTCTGCCGTGGAGATGCAGTATTTT. Residues: CASSDSAVEMQYF.

The chain combines TRBV10-3 with TRBJ2-5; TRBD2 is a possible D gene (6 bases). The CDR3 sequence is 17 residues long. Germline assignment: CDR1 ENHRY and CDR2 SYGVKD. V was trimmed by 6 bases and J by 2 bases, leaving 22 bases between them. The CDR3 sequence is CAIRASGAWGEQETQYF. The CDR3, as DNA: TGTGCCATCAGAGCCTCCGGAGCCTGGGGGGAGCAAGAGACCCAGTACTTC.

This clone was observed many times. This same CDR3 is encoded by further DNA sequences in the sample. The V gene is TRBV7-2, the J gene TRBJ1-5; no reliable D call. Trimming cost V 1 base and J 2 bases, with 6 bases left between them. Germline assignment: CDR1 SGHTA and CDR2 FQGNSA. The length of the CDR3 is 14 residues. CDR3 residues: CASSLERGNQPQHF. CDR3 DNA: TGTGCCAGCAGCTTAGAGAGGGGCAATCAGCCCCAGCATTTT.

V and J are TRBV18 and TRBJ1-5; TRBD1 matches 7 bases. J lost 5 bases, V lost 4 bases, and 11 bases had no gene match. Germline values: CDR1 KGHSH, CDR2 LQKENI. The CDR3 covers 16 residues. The CDR3 is CASSREQGSAHQPQHF. CDR3 in DNA: TGTGCCAGCTCACGAGAACAGGGGAGTGCCCATCAGCCCCAGCATTTT.

This clone was counted a few times. The chain uses TRBV19 and TRBJ1-1; D is undetermined. Germline CDR1 LNHDA, CDR2 SQIVND (reference sequence). V was shortened by 6 bases and J by 0 bases, with 5 bases between the two germline ends. The CDR3 consists of 12 residues. Here the CDR3 reads CASRQLNTEAFF. Here the CDR3 DNA reads TGTGCCAGTAGACAGTTGAACACTGAAGCTTTCTTT.

The V and J genes are TRBV19 and TRBJ2-2; no firm D call. The germline CDR1 and CDR2 sequences are LNHDA and SQIVND (reference sequence). Deletions cut 3 bases from V and 1 base from J, with 6 bases between. CDR3 size: 14 residues. The CDR3 coding sequence is TGTGCCAGTAGTATCAGTCGGAACACCGGGGAGCTGTTTTTT. Encoded protein: CASSISRNTGELFF.

This clone occurred a few times. V usage is TRBV6-2 or TRBV6-3 and J usage is TRBJ1-1, with 10 nucleotides matching TRBD1. The CDR3 loop spans 17 amino acids. Germline values: CDR1 MNHEY, CDR2 SVGEGT. Trimming cost V 2 bases and J 1 base; bases outside gene matches: 7. The CDR3 bases are TGTGCCAGCAGTTACCGGACAGGGGGGGGAAGGAACACTGAAGCTTTCTTT. It translates to CASSYRTGGGRNTEAFF.

The chain is built from TRBV27 and TRBJ1-6; D gene ambiguous. The CDR3 is 15 residues long. The germline V gene has CDR1 MNHEY and CDR2 SMNVEV (reference sequence). Trimming took 0 bases from V and 10 from J, leaving 13 bases between them. The CDR3 is CASSLSSGWRSPLHF. CDR3 DNA sequence: TGTGCCAGCAGTTTATCTTCGGGATGGAGGTCACCCCTCCACTTT.

This clone has more than one count but fewer than ten. The chain recombines TRBV7-6 with TRBJ1-6; perhaps TRBD1 as D (5 bases). This CDR3 contains 16 residues. Germline V gene data show CDR1 as SGHVS and CDR2 as FNYEAQ. V lost 0 bases, J lost 6 bases, and 12 bases lay in between. CDR3 nucleotide sequence: TGTGCCAGCAGCTTAGCGGTTGGGGCTCGTAATTCACCCCTCCACTTT. Translation: CASSLAVGARNSPLHF.

This clone was counted a single time. This sequence joins TRBV18 and TRBJ2-5; D is undetermined. The germline gives CDR1 KGHSH, CDR2 LQKENI. Between the trimmed V and J ends, which lost 2 bases and 2 bases, there was a span of 6 bases. The CDR3 runs to 13 residues. CDR3 sequence reads: CASSPNTQETQYF. CDR3 DNA: TGTGCCAGCTCACCAAACACACAAGAGACCCAGTACTTC.

The chain employs TRBV30 and TRBJ1-6, with D hard to call. CDR3 size: 15 residues. Trimming took off 4 bases at V and 0 bases at J, with 10 bases between the two ends. CDR1 GTSNPN and CDR2 SVGIG come from the germline V gene (reference sequence). The CDR3: CAWTLRGSYNSPLHF. The DNA for the CDR3 is TGTGCCTGGACCCTTCGGGGCTCCTATAATTCACCCCTCCACTTT.

This rearrangement joins TRBV28 to TRBJ1-5, with D uncertain. Germline loops: CDR1 MDHEN, CDR2 SYDVKM. CDR3 size: 14 residues. Between the trimmed V and J ends, which lost 5 bases and 4 bases, there was a span of 12 bases. The CDR3 spells CASSPGSKNQPQHF. CDR3 sequence (DNA): TGTGCCAGCAGTCCCGGGTCGAAGAATCAGCCCCAGCATTTT. Full variable domain (rest looked up from reference TRBV28 and TRBJ1-5): DVKVTQSSRYLVKRTGEKVFLECVQDMDHENMFWYRQDPGLGLRLIYFSYDVKMKEKGDIPEGYSVSREKKERFSLILESASTNQTSMYLCASSPGSKNQPQHFGDGTRLSIL.

The rearrangement links TRBV4-1 to TRBJ1-1; a weak D match, TRBD1 (5 bases). The CDR3 runs to 13 residues. The V gene's germline CDR1 is MGHRA and CDR2 YSYEKL. Trimming removed 1 base at V and 5 bases at J, with 8 bases between. In DNA, the CDR3 is TGCGCCAGCAGCCAAGTGGGGGGAACTGAAGCTTTCTTT. It translates to CASSQVGGTEAFF.

The chain joins TRBV11-2 to TRBJ1-1, with TRBD1 matching over 7 bases. J was trimmed by 8 bases and V by 3 bases; bases with no gene match: 6. The germline V gene encodes CDR1 SGHAT and CDR2 FQNNGV. This CDR3 has 13 residues. CDR3 loop: CASSFITGEEAFF. Here the CDR3 DNA reads TGTGCCAGCAGCTTCATAACAGGGGAAGAAGCTTTCTTT.

The chain joins TRBV19 to TRBJ1-5, with 12 bases fitting TRBD1. The CDR3 has 16 residues. Per germline, CDR1 LNHDA and CDR2 SQIVND (reference sequence). V dropped 7 bases and J dropped 2; count of bases not matched to a gene: 6. CDR3: CASIGDRGRGNQPQHF. CDR3 in DNA: TGTGCCAGTATCGGGGACAGGGGGCGAGGCAATCAGCCCCAGCATTTT.

This clone came up a few times. The gene calls are TRBV9 and TRBJ1-1; perhaps TRBD1 as D (6 bases). The length of the CDR3 is 15 residues. Trimming took 4 bases from V and 0 from J, leaving 13 bases between them. Germline V gene lookup returns CDR1 SGDLS and CDR2 YYNGEE. CDR3: CASSLTGTMNTEAFF. The CDR3, as DNA: TGTGCCAGCAGCCTCACCGGGACAATGAACACTGAAGCTTTCTTT.

The genes are TRBV6-2 or TRBV6-3 and TRBJ2-1, with D perhaps TRBD2 (6 bases). Trimming removed 4 bases from V and 4 bases from J, with 11 bases in between. CDR1 is MNHEY and CDR2 is SVGEGT in the germline V gene. CDR3 length: 14 residues. CDR3 bases: TGTGCCAGCAGTTCCGGACTAATTTACAATGAGCAGTTCTTC. Translated: CASSSGLIYNEQFF.

CDR3 residues: CATVRDTNTGELFF. As DNA, the CDR3 is TGTGCTACAGTCAGGGATACGAACACCGGGGAGCTGTTTTTT. The chain employs TRBV19 and TRBJ2-2; maybe TRBD1 (5 bases). This CDR3 has 14 amino acids. Per the germline V gene, CDR1 is LNHDA and CDR2 is SQIVND (reference sequence). Based on the CDR3 plus reference TRBV19 and TRBJ2-2, the full variable domain is DGGITQSPKYLFRKEGQNVTLSCEQNLNHDAMYWYRQDPGQGLRLIYYSQIVNDFQKGDIAEGYSVSREKKESFPLTVTSAQKNPTAFYLCATVRDTNTGELFFGEGSRLTVL.

V gene TRBV24-1 combines with J gene TRBJ1-4, with 7 bases aligning to TRBD1. J gave up 2 bases and V 4 bases, and 9 bases lay outside the gene matches. CDR1 is KGHDR, CDR2 SFDVKD, per germline. This CDR3 comprises 17 residues. CDR3 in DNA: TGTGCCACCAGTGACCCAAGGACAGGTGGTACTAATGAAAAACTGTTTTTT. Translating it yields CATSDPRTGGTNEKLFF.

The J gene is TRBJ1-1, the V gene TRBV5-1; the match to TRBD1 covers 8 bases. The CDR3 spans 16 residues. The junction had 9 bases not matched to a gene; V was cut back by 4 bases and J by 1 base. Germline assignment: CDR1 SGHRS and CDR2 YFSETQ. Written as DNA, the CDR3 is TGCGCCAGCAGCCCGGTACAGGGGGACACGAACACTGAAGCTTTCTTT. This gives the protein CASSPVQGDTNTEAFF.

V is TRBV6-5 and J is TRBJ1-1; TRBD1 might be the D (5 bases). This CDR3 has 13 amino acids. V gave up 2 bases and J gave up 4 bases, with 8 bases separating them. The germline gives CDR1 MNHEY, CDR2 SVGAGI. CDR3 sequence reads: CASSYKGATEAFF. CDR3 coding DNA: TGTGCCAGCAGTTACAAAGGGGCCACTGAAGCTTTCTTT.

The chain employs TRBV5-1 and TRBJ2-3; D unclear. V was shortened by 0 bases and J by 2 bases, with 4 bases between the two germline ends. Per germline, CDR1 SGHRS and CDR2 YFSETQ. The CDR3 covers 13 residues. For the CDR3, the DNA is TGCGCCAGCAGCTTGGCCTTCACAGATACGCAGTATTTT. It yields the protein CASSLAFTDTQYF. The full variable domain, in which reference TRBV5-1 and TRBJ2-3 provide the parts outside the CDR3, is KAGVTQTPRYLIKTRGQQVTLSCSPISGHRSVSWYQQTPGQGLQFLFEYFSETQRNKGNFPGRFSGRQFSNSRSEMNVSTLELGDSALYLCASSLAFTDTQYFGPGTRLTVL.